Given below is one T cell receptor beta chain in context. Only a few counts were recorded for this clonotype. It lacks a known antigen. No per-base quality is available; no much larger clone lies one base away. The sample's time point, from its label and the paper: newly diagnosed GD, antithyroid drugs for less than 3 months. For both TCR sequencing and RNA sequencing, RNA was extracted from PBMCs in TRIzol. The diagnosis of Graves' disease was made according to American Thyroid Association guidelines. The patients came from an endocrinology department in Xi'an, China. Each patient gave 7.5 to 10 milliliters of peripheral blood, collected in an EDTA anticoagulant tube. Ficoll Paque Plus density gradient separation was used to isolate PBMCs, and no further T cell sorting was performed. An Agilent 2100 Bioanalyzer and agarose gel were used to check RNA quality, and a NanoDrop 2000 was used to measure RNA concentration.

The library was prepared using multiplex PCR. Instrument used: Illumina HiSeq 4000. TCR beta libraries were built with iRepertoire HTBI primers and Arm-PCR amplification of CDR3 regions. Gel purification was performed on PCR products prior to sequencing. As for the authors' bioinformatics: Gene usage analysis of CDR3 amino acid clonotypes relied on the approximately 60 TRBV and over 13 TRBJ segments identified across samples. COPE and FqMerger were used to merge the filtered high-quality paired reads into contigs. BLAST was used to align contigs to IMGT TRBV, TRBD and TRBJ reference genes, with CDR3 defined following IMGT. Clonotypes above 0.1% frequency were classified as highly expanded clones. Shannon entropy was used to measure repertoire diversity, and the Gini coefficient was used to measure V-J evenness. A clonotype found in more than one individual was treated as public. TCRdb reprocessing: public reads trimmed at Q25 with fastp, clones called with MiXCR, in-frame beta chains kept. One record per CDR3 amino acid sequence lists the most common genes and DNA. The V and J calls follow TCRdb's processing rather than the paper's. The sample contains 540,000 or so distinct CDR3 sequences, roughly 14% of them found a single time. The ten largest clones add up to over 7.5% of the sample.

This entry belongs to a study of regulatory T cells in long-lasting Graves disease (dated by TCRdb to about 2021). As for the study more broadly: Antithyroid drugs had been taken for less than 3 months by newly diagnosed Graves' disease patients. Patients with persistent Graves' disease were compared with patients with newly diagnosed Graves' disease using TCR sequencing and RNA sequencing of peripheral blood. The study took place in China and was registered as a clinical trial. A total of some 35 samples underwent TCR sequencing: some 13 from persistent and some 20 from newly diagnosed Graves' disease patients.

Overall study results and their limits: Persistent patients shared more public clonotypes among themselves (around 3,000) than newly diagnosed patients did (approximately 970). Sequencing and analysis were restricted to the TCR beta chain. Persistent disease showed preferential use of TRBV28, TRBJ1-2 and TRBJ2-5, whereas newly diagnosed disease favored TRBV20-1 and TRBJ2-1. The study examined only peripheral blood because the primary lesion, thyroid tissue, could not be accessed. The authors noted that the small sample size was a limitation that may lower accuracy. Lower TCR Shannon entropy and fewer highly expanded clones were observed in persistent Graves' disease patients than in newly diagnosed patients, which suggested clonal expansion.

The germline V gene yields SGHDN for CDR1 and FVKESK for CDR2. The CDR3 measures 15 amino acids from cysteine to phenylalanine. Kept here is only the CDR3 DNA, which spans 45 bases and is read in frame from base 1. V loses 0 bases of germline sequence and J loses 2 bases, and the interval between the two ends is 10 bases. This sample was shared with a second study, whose subject was T cells in Graves' hyperthyroidism and ophthalmopathy. The second source states: Graves' hyperthyroidism was defined as stable when no progression to ophthalmopathy occurred over 18 months of follow-up. Hyperthyroidism patients were aged 18 to 65 years and newly diagnosed, with disease duration of less than 2 months. Any patient with an uncontrolled infection, another autoimmune disease, pregnancy or lactation was excluded. Diagnoses were based on clinical symptoms, serum thyroxine and TRAb, thyroid ultrasound and orbital computed tomography. The TCR CDR3 was subjected to a first round of RT-PCR using the HTBI primer set and the Qiagen OneStep RT-PCR kit. Blood samples also contained most of the expanded thyroid clonotypes (frequency above 0.001), which suggests that blood repertoires may reflect thyroid immune responses. In cross-validation, a model built on a 13 V-J signature told ophthalmopathy apart from stable hyperthyroidism with 87.88% sensitivity and approximately 81% specificity, and in testing the same model reached 80%/75%. In validation, progression to ophthalmopathy was predicted by the model with around 71% sensitivity and around 76% specificity, a median of around 5.9 months before onset. A discovery cohort of about a hundred patients, roughly 43 with Graves' ophthalmopathy and about 60 with stable Graves' hyperthyroidism, was used to find distinguishing TCR V-J signatures. Prospective prediction of ophthalmopathy was tested in an independent validation cohort consisting of some 19 hyperthyroidism patients and 15 to 17 patients who later progressed to ophthalmopathy. The 100 discovery patients were randomly split 7:3 into training and test sets. In roughly six Graves' hyperthyroidism patients, the study also compared T-cell repertoires from thyroid tissue with T-cell repertoires from blood. After sampling, hyperthyroidism patients received methimazole starting at 30 mg daily, and ophthalmopathy patients received high-dose intravenous methylprednisolone. A second multiplex PCR round built the libraries, followed by size selection and purification. Sequencing of the libraries was done on an Illumina HiSeq2000 using paired-end 100 bp reads. SOAPnuke was used to process the raw data, throwing out any read that contained adapters or uncalled bases, had a mean Phred below 15, or lacked an exact constant-primer or identifier match. COPE v1.2.5 was used to merge high-quality paired reads, and clonotypes were defined as unique nucleotide sequences. Clonotypes were aligned to IMGT TRBV, TRBD and TRBJ reference segments using MiTCR v1.1. The analysis was restricted to V-J combinations with a frequency above 0.0001, which together covered roughly 99% of the repertoires. A TCS score was defined as the ratio of F50 (clonal expansion) to E x V (chaos), with BLOSUM62-based TCRdist applied between CDR3 peptides within each V-J. Welch's t-statistics and random forest reduced 500 to 550 V-J features to 10 to 15, which were used in a naive Bayes classifier (R e1071). No statistical method was used to fix the sample size in advance, and group allocation was not hidden from the investigators. According to the paper, TCR Vbeta CDR3 sequencing was carried out on about 140 peripheral blood samples, which came from 40 to 45 ophthalmopathy, 75 or so hyperthyroidism and approximately 17 progressor patients.

The TCR sequence derives from a man between 25 and 39 years old with Graves disease. Donor details come from another sample of the same person, matched by shared clones. The starting material was peripheral blood mononuclear cells (PBMCs), obtained at new diagnosis, from a patient treated with antithyroid drugs. The rearranged segments are TRBV14 and TRBJ1-2, with the D gene not clear enough to name. The base sequence is TGTGCCAGCAGCCAAGATCAAGGTATCAACTATGGCTACACCTTC. The translation is CASSQDQGINYGYTF.